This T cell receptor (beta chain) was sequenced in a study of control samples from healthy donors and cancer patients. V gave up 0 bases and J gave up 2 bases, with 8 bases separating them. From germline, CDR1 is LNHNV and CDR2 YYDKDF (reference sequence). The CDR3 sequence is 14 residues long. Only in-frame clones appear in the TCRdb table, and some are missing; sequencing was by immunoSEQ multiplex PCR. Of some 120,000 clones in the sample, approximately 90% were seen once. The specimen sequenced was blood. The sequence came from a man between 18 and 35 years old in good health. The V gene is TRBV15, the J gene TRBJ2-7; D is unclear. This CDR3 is CATSRDIATYEQYF. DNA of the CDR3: TGTGCCACCAGCAGAGATATTGCAACCTACGAGCAGTACTTC.